Listed below are T cell receptor beta chains from one sample, sequenced in a study of blood T cell repertoires in COVID-19. Some clones are missing from TCRdb's copy, which holds only in-frame ones; the method was immunoSEQ multiplex PCR. The sample includes approximately 180,000 clones, about 90% of them seen just once. The sequenced sample was peripheral blood. These receptors all stem from a man between 60 and 70 years old with active or convalescent COVID-19. Both conserved end residues are part of each CDR3. A D gene is named only where the DNA matches it firmly. Only some rows state a clone size, as once, few, many or a class for expanded clones.

clone_size	v_call	j_call	d_call	cdr3_nt	cdr3_aa
few	TRBV5-1	TRBJ1-2	TRBD1	TGCGCCAGCAGCCCGACAGGGCCTCTCTATGGCTACACCTTC	CASSPTGPLYGYTF
NA	TRBV3-1/TRBV3-2	TRBJ1-2	NA	TGTGCCAGCAGCCAAGGACAGGTTAGCGGCTACACCTTC	CASSQGQVSGYTF
NA	TRBV6-5	TRBJ1-2	NA	TGTGCCAGCACTCTTCGGGGGTATGGCTACACCTTC	CASTLRGYGYTF
NA	TRBV6-5	TRBJ1-3	NA	TGTGCCAGCAGTTACTCGACTAGACCGTCGAACACCATATATTTT	CASSYSTRPSNTIYF
large	TRBV27	TRBJ2-3	NA	TGTGCCAGCAGCCCTTATAGCACAGATACGCAGTATTTT	CASSPYSTDTQYF
once	TRBV5-1	TRBJ1-2	NA	TGCGCCAGCAGCTTGGCAGTAACAGGGTCTAACTATGGCTACACCTTC	CASSLAVTGSNYGYTF
NA	TRBV19	TRBJ2-2	TRBD1	TGTGCCAGTAGCAGGACAGGCACCGGGGAGCTGTTTTTT	CASSRTGTGELFF
NA	TRBV4-1	TRBJ2-7	TRBD2	TGCGCCAGCAGCCAAGGCCCCCTCCCCGGGGGGGAGCAGTACTTC	CASSQGPLPGGEQYF
NA	TRBV15	TRBJ1-4	NA	TGTGCCACCAGCAGAGATTTTTCACTGGGGAGGGAAAAACTGTTTTTT	CATSRDFSLGREKLFF
NA	TRBV10-3	TRBJ1-1	TRBD1	TGTGCCATCAGTGAGTCCAGGACAGGGAACACTGAAGCTTTCTTT	CAISESRTGNTEAFF
NA	TRBV5-4	TRBJ1-1	NA	TGTGCCAGTCGGAACACGGCGGGAAAGACTGAAGCTTTCTTT	CASRNTAGKTEAFF
NA	TRBV5-5	TRBJ1-2	NA	TGTGCCAGCAGCTTTTACGAGGAATACTATGGCTACACCTTC	CASSFYEEYYGYTF
NA	TRBV7-3	TRBJ1-1	NA	TGTGCCAGCAGCTCCTCCCCGGGGAGCACTGAAGCTTTCTTT	CASSSSPGSTEAFF
NA	TRBV4-1	TRBJ2-1	TRBD2	TGCGCCAGCAGCCAAGAATCGGCAGCGGGGGGGCTCCAACGAATTCGGTTCTTC	CASSQESAAGGLQRIRFF
NA	TRBV9	TRBJ1-2	NA	TGTGCCAGCAGCCCAACTATGGGGGGATACACCTTC	CASSPTMGGYTF
NA	TRBV6-5	TRBJ2-1	TRBD2	TGTGCCACCAAACCGGGACTAGCGCACTACAATGAGCAGTTCTTC	CATKPGLAHYNEQFF
NA	TRBV4-1	TRBJ2-1	TRBD1	TGCGCCAGCAGCCCAAATGGGGGACAGGGCGACAATGAGCAGTTCTTC	CASSPNGGQGDNEQFF
NA	TRBV2	TRBJ2-1	TRBD1	TGTGCCAGCGCCGGGACAGGGGACAATGAGCAGTTCTTC	CASAGTGDNEQFF
NA	TRBV19	TRBJ2-1	NA	TGTGCCAGTACCTCCCTCCCACAGGGATCCTACAATGAGCAGTTCTTC	CASTSLPQGSYNEQFF
NA	TRBV2	TRBJ1-3	TRBD1	TGTGCCAGCAGAGGGGACAGCTCTGGAAACACCATATATTTT	CASRGDSSGNTIYF
NA	TRBV19	TRBJ2-5	NA	TGTGCCAGTAGCAGGGGGGCAGAGACCCAGTACTTC	CASSRGAETQYF
NA	TRBV6-2/TRBV6-3	TRBJ1-1	TRBD1	TGTGCCAGCAGTATACCAGGGGGCGAAGCTTTCTTT	CASSIPGGEAFF
NA	TRBV29-1	TRBJ2-3	NA	TGCAGCGTTGAAGAAGGAGGAGATACGCAGTATTTT	CSVEEGGDTQYF
NA	TRBV1	TRBJ2-1	NA	TGCACCAGCAGCGAGAAAGGGACTCTGACTAGCGGGGCGAATGAGCAGTTCTTC	CTSSEKGTLTSGANEQFF
NA	TRBV7-3	TRBJ1-1	NA	TGTGCCAGCAGCTTAACGGGGCAGGGGACTGAAGCTTTCTTT	CASSLTGQGTEAFF
NA	TRBV5-4	TRBJ2-1	TRBD2	TGTGCCAGCAGCCCCCTTGGGGTAGCGGGGGGGAGCTCCTACAATGAGCAGTTCTTC	CASSPLGVAGGSSYNEQFF
NA	TRBV5-6	TRBJ2-2	NA	TGTGCCAGCAGCTTCGGCCTAGGGGGGGCCGCCGGGGAGCTGTTTTTT	CASSFGLGGAAGELFF
NA	TRBV19	TRBJ1-4	NA	TGTGCCAGTTCCCGCGGGACCGCGGGAGAAAAACTGTTTTTT	CASSRGTAGEKLFF
NA	TRBV10-2	TRBJ1-1	NA	TGCGCCAGCAGGCCCCCGGCGGACACTGAAGCTTTCTTT	CASRPPADTEAFF
NA	TRBV6-1	TRBJ2-7	TRBD2	TGTGCCAGCAGTGAAGAGGTGGGGGGGTACGAGCAGTACTTC	CASSEEVGGYEQYF
NA	TRBV2	TRBJ1-1	NA	TGTGCCAGCAGTGAGAGGGTTGGTAGCACTGAAGCTTTCTTT	CASSERVGSTEAFF
NA	TRBV2	TRBJ1-2	NA	TGTGCCAGCAGGGGACTGTCCTCAAACTATGGCTACACCTTC	CASRGLSSNYGYTF
NA	TRBV6-1	TRBJ2-2	NA	TGTGCCAGCAGTGAGACAGTCGGGGAGCTGTTTTTT	CASSETVGELFF
NA	TRBV20-1	TRBJ2-2	NA	TGCAGTGCTAGTCCTGGGGCGAACATCGGGGAGCTGTTTTTT	CSASPGANIGELFF
NA	TRBV6-1	TRBJ2-5	TRBD2	TGTGCCAGCAGTGAAGCTCGGGGGGTATCCCAAGAGACCCAGTACTTC	CASSEARGVSQETQYF